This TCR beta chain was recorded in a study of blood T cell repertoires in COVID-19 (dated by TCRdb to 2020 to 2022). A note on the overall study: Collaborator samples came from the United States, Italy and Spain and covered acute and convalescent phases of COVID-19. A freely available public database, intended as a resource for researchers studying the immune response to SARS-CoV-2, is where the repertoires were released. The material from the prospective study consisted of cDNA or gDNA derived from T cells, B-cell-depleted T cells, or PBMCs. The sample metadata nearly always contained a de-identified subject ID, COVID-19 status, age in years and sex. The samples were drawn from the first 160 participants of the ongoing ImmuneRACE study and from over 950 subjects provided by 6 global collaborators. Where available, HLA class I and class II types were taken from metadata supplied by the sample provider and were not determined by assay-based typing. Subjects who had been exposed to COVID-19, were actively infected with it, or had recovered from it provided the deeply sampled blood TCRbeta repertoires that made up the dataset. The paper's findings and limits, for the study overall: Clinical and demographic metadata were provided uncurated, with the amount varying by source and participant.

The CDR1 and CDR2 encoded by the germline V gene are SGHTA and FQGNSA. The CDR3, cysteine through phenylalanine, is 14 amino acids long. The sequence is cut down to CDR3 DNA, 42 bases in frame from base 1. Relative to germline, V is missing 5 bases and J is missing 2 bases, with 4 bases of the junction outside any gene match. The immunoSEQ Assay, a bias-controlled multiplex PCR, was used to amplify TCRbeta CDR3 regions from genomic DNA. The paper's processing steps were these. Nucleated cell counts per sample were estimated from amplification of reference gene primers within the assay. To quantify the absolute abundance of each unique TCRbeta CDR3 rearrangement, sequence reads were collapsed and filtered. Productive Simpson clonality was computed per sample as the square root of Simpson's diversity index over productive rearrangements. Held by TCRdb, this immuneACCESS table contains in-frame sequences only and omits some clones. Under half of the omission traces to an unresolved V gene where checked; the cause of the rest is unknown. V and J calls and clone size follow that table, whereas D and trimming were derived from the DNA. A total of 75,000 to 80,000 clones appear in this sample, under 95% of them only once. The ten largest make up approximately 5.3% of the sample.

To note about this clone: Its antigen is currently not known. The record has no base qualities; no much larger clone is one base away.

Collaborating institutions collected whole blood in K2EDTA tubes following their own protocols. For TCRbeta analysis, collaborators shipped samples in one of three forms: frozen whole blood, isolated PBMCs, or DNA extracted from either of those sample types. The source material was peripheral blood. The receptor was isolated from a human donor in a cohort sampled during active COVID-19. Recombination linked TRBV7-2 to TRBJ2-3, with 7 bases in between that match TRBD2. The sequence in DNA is TGTGCCAGCAGCCCAGCGGGGAACACAGATACGCAGTATTTT. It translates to CASSPAGNTDTQYF.